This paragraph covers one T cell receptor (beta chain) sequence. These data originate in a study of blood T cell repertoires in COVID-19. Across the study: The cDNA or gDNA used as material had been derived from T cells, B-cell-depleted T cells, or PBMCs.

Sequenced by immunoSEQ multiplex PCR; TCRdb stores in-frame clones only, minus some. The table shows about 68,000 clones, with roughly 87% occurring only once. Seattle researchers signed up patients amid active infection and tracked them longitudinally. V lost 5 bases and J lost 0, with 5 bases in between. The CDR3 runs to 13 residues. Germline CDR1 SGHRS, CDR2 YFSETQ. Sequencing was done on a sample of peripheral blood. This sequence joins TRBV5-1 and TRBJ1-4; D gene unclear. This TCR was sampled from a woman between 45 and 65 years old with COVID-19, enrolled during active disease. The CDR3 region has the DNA TGCGCCAGCAGGCCAGCAACTAATGAAAAACTGTTTTTT. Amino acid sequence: CASRPATNEKLFF.